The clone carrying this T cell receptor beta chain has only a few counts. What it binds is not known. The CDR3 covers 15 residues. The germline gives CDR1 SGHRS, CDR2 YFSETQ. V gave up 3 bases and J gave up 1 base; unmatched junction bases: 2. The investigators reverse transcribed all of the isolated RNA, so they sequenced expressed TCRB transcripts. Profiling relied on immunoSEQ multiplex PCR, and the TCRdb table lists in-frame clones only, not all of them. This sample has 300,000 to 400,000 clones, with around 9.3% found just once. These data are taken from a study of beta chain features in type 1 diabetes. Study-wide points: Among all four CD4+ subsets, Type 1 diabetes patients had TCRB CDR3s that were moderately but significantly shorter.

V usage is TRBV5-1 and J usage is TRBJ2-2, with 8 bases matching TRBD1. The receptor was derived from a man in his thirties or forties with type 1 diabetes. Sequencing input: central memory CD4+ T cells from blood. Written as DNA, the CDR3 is TGCGCCAGCAGCTCGACAGGGGAGAACACCGGGGAGCTGTTTTTT. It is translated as CASSSTGENTGELFF.